These 29 T cell receptor beta chains share one sample of origin, sequenced in a study of response to subunit inactivated influenza vaccine. TCRdb redid the calling of the RT-PCR reads with MiXCR, one entry per CDR3 protein. The table lists 550,000 to 800,000 distinct CDR3 sequences, more than 15% of them singletons. The sequences come from PBMCs from blood, collected 11 to 12 days after vaccination. Every receptor here comes from a man aged 50 to 59 who received an inactivated influenza vaccine.

The gene calls are TRBV27 and TRBJ1-1, with TRBD1 identical over 9 bases. V dropped 6 bases and J dropped 4; count of bases not matched to a gene: 6. Germline CDR1 is MNHEY and CDR2 is SMNVEV (reference sequence). This CDR3 region has 14 residues. The CDR3 region has the DNA TGTGCCAGCAGGGGGACAGGGTGGGCCACTGAAGCTTTCTTT. Protein: CASRGTGWATEAFF.

The sample holds many counts of this clonotype. The genes are TRBV6-5 and TRBJ2-3; 7 positions match TRBD1. V shed 2 bases, J shed 3 bases, and the junction held 2 bases outside the gene matches. Germline V gene lookup returns CDR1 MNHEY and CDR2 SVGAGI. The CDR3 is 14 amino acids. The chain's CDR3 is CASSYNRGTDTQYF. In DNA form, the CDR3 reads TGTGCCAGCAGTTACAACAGGGGAACAGATACGCAGTATTTT.

This clonotype was recorded a few times. The chain uses TRBV4-3 and TRBJ2-1, with D possibly being TRBD1 (5 bases). Trimming shortened V by 1 base and J by 0 bases, and 7 bases separated the two germline ends. The CDR3 is made up of 15 amino acids. Germline CDR1 and CDR2: LGHNA and YSLEER. CDR3 coding DNA: TGCGCCAGCAGCCAAGGGACATACTCCTACAATGAGCAGTTCTTC. Encoded protein: CASSQGTYSYNEQFF.

The chain has TRBV20-1 and TRBJ2-1, with TRBD2 identical over 10 bases. V gave up 6 bases and J gave up 6 bases; unmatched junction bases: 5. This CDR3 has 13 amino acids. Germline V lookup: CDR1 DFQATT, CDR2 SNEGSKA (reference sequence). The CDR3 DNA follows: TGCAGTGCCAAAGCGGGGGGGGCCAATGAGCAGTTCTTC. Translated, it gives CSAKAGGANEQFF.

The chain couples TRBV11-3 to TRBJ1-3; no firm D call. V was pared by 5 bases and J by 0 bases, with 8 bases between. This CDR3 is 14 amino acids long. Germline CDR1 and CDR2: SGHNT and YENEEA. As DNA, the CDR3 is TGTGCCAGCAGCCGGGGATTCTCTGGAAACACCATATATTTT. Its translation: CASSRGFSGNTIYF. The variable domain in full, with the rest retrieved from reference TRBV11-3 and TRBJ1-3, is EAGVVQSPRYKIIEKKQPVAFWCNPISGHNTLYWYLQNLGQGPELLIRYENEEAVDDSQLPKDRFSAERLKGVDSTLKIQPAELGDSAVYLCASSRGFSGNTIYFGEGSWLTVV.

The rearrangement links TRBV14 to TRBJ2-1; D call uncertain. With 2 bases removed from V and 9 bases from J, the gap between germline ends came to 17 bases. Germline CDR1 is SGHDN and CDR2 is FVKESK. The CDR3 contains 15 residues. CDR3 region: CASSQNLRSSAEQFF. The CDR3 DNA reads as TGTGCCAGCAGCCAAAATCTCAGGTCCAGCGCTGAGCAGTTCTTC.

This clonotype came up a few times. This chain joins TRBV7-9 and TRBJ1-1; 8 nucleotides align to TRBD1. There are 14 residues in the CDR3. CDR1 and CDR2 (germline): SEHNR, FQNEAQ (reference sequence). The junction had 6 bases not matched to a gene; V was cut back by 5 bases and J by 4 bases. The CDR3 nucleotides are TGTGCCAGCAGCATCCTAGACAGGGGCACTGAAGCTTTCTTT. It yields the protein CASSILDRGTEAFF.

The V call is TRBV12-3 or TRBV12-4, the J call TRBJ2-1, with 7 bases aligning to TRBD2. The CDR3 is 11 residues long. Germline trimming cut 7 bases from V and 6 bases from J; bases unmatched to any gene: 0. CDR3 bases: TGTGCCAGCACGGGGGGCAATGAGCAGTTCTTC. This translates into CASTGGNEQFF.

The sample holds a few counts of this clonotype. The V and J genes are TRBV12-3 or TRBV12-4 and TRBJ2-2, with 10 bases that match TRBD2. V was pared by 8 bases and J by 4 bases, with 7 bases of the junction left unmatched. The CDR3 consists of 15 residues. CDR3 loop: CASEPSGSVTGELFF. CDR3 nucleotide sequence: TGTGCCAGCGAACCTAGCGGGAGTGTCACCGGGGAGCTGTTTTTT.

V and J are TRBV9 and TRBJ2-1; the match to TRBD2 covers 13 bases. Looked up from germline, CDR1 is SGDLS and CDR2 is YYNGEE. The CDR3 runs 15 residues. With V trimmed by 4 bases and J by 8 bases, 6 bases remained unmatched. The CDR3 is CASSSGLAGAHEQFF. The DNA for the CDR3 is TGTGCCAGCAGCTCCGGACTAGCGGGAGCCCATGAGCAGTTCTTC.

The rearrangement joins TRBV6-1 to TRBJ2-4, with 9 nucleotides matching TRBD2. In germline, CDR1 is MNHNS, CDR2 SASEGT. CDR3 length: 16 amino acids. V lost 11 bases, J lost 1 base, and 12 bases stayed unmatched. CDR3 sequence: CASRRGGGFAKNIQYF. In DNA, the CDR3 is TGTGCCTCGAGGCGGGGGGGTGGTTTTGCCAAAAACATTCAGTACTTC.

This clonotype was seen a few times. The V call is TRBV20-1, the J call TRBJ1-5; the match to TRBD1 covers 8 bases. The germline gives CDR1 DFQATT, CDR2 SNEGSKA (reference sequence). The CDR3 spans 14 residues. J was trimmed by 2 bases and V by 3 bases; bases with no gene match: 3. The CDR3 DNA follows: TGCAGTGCTAGGTTGGGACAGGGCAATCAGCCCCAGCATTTT. Its protein product is CSARLGQGNQPQHF.

This chain uses TRBV11-2 with TRBJ2-1; the D gene is possibly TRBD1 (6 bases). Germline V lookup: CDR1 SGHAT, CDR2 FQNNGV. This CDR3 spans 14 amino acids. The V end was cut by 1 base, the J end by 12 bases, with 16 bases between. The CDR3 loop reads CASSLGFSSDRQFF. CDR3 coding DNA: TGTGCCAGCAGCTTAGGGTTTTCTTCGGACAGGCAGTTCTTC.

V usage is TRBV20-1 and J usage is TRBJ2-3, with a possible D match to TRBD2 (5 bases). CDR3 length equals 14 residues. CDR1 and CDR2 from the germline V gene are DFQATT and SNEGSKA (reference sequence). CDR3: CTSSPGIRTDTQYF. The DNA for the CDR3 is TGCACCAGTTCCCCCGGGATCCGCACAGATACGCAGTATTTT.

This clonotype was detected only a few times. V gene TRBV12-3 or TRBV12-4 combines with J gene TRBJ2-3, with 10 bases lining up with TRBD2. The V gene end was trimmed by 6 bases and the J gene end by 4 bases; junction bases not matched to a gene: 7. This CDR3 has 15 residues. The CDR3 DNA reads as TGTGCCAGCAGCGCGCTAGCGGGAGCACCAGATACGCAGTATTTT. Translated, it gives CASSALAGAPDTQYF.

This clonotype has a handful of counts. This chain uses TRBV29-1 with TRBJ2-5, with 9 bases that match TRBD2. V gave up 3 bases and J gave up 4 bases; unmatched junction bases: 9. The CDR3 covers 15 residues. Germline CDR1 SQVTM, CDR2 ANQGSEA. This CDR3 is CSVDLGGGARETQYF. The DNA of the CDR3 is TGCAGCGTTGACCTCGGCGGGGGGGCTCGAGAGACCCAGTACTTC.

This chain uses TRBV6-6 with TRBJ2-1, with D perhaps TRBD1 or TRBD2 (5 bases each). Looked up from germline, CDR1 is MNHNY and CDR2 is SVGAGI (reference sequence). The V end lost 0 bases, the J end lost 7 bases, and 7 bases lay between the germline ends. This CDR3 has 13 residues. CDR3 bases: TGTGCCAGCAGTTACTCGTGGGGGAATGAGCAGTTCTTC. Translation gives CASSYSWGNEQFF.

This clonotype was picked up many times. The gene calls are TRBV21-1 and TRBJ1-1; no check of the table's D call, TRBD1, against the DNA was made. TRBV21-1 is marked as a pseudogene. This CDR3 is built from 17 residues. CDR3 in amino acids: CASSMEDRRPMNTEAFF. CDR3 bases: TGTGCCAGCAGCATGGAGGACAGGCGGCCCATGAACACTGAAGCTTTCTTT.

This clonotype has just a few counts. The CDR3 protein is CASSQVGLAKGETQYF. The CDR3 nucleotides are TGTGCCAGCAGCCAAGTCGGACTAGCGAAGGGAGAGACCCAGTACTTC. V usage is TRBV3-1 and J usage is TRBJ2-5; 9 bases align to TRBD2. The CDR3 has 16 residues. The V gene end was trimmed by 1 base and the J gene end by 4 bases; junction bases not matched to a gene: 7. CDR1 and CDR2 (germline): LGHDT, YNNKEL (reference sequence).

Only a few counts were recorded for this clonotype. V gene TRBV9 combines with J gene TRBJ2-1; TRBD2 matches at 7 bases. The CDR3 is made up of 17 amino acids. V gave up 5 bases and J gave up 4 bases; unmatched junction bases: 15. The germline V gene has CDR1 SGDLS and CDR2 YYNGEE. CDR3 DNA: TGTGCCAGCAGTCAAGGGCGGTACGGGACTACTTACAATGAGCAGTTCTTC. Its protein is CASSQGRYGTTYNEQFF.

The chain links TRBV12-5 to TRBJ2-1; the D gene is possibly TRBD1 (6 bases). The germline V gene has CDR1 LGHNT and CDR2 FRNRAP. The CDR3 contains 16 residues. V lost 6 bases and J 0 bases, leaving 15 bases between the germline ends. CDR3 loop: CASGDRTASSYNEQFF. CDR3 DNA: TGTGCTAGTGGGGACCGGACAGCGAGCTCCTACAATGAGCAGTTCTTC.

This chain uses TRBV28 with TRBJ2-3; D is possibly TRBD1 (6 bases). V was trimmed by 6 bases and J by 6 bases, leaving 16 bases between them. Germline CDR1 MDHEN, CDR2 SYDVKM. This CDR3 is 14 amino acids long. This CDR3 is CASRPGHAVDTQYF. The CDR3 DNA sequence: TGTGCCAGCAGGCCGGGACACGCGGTGGATACGCAGTATTTT.

The CDR3 region has the DNA TGCGCCAGCAGCAGGGGCCAGGGGGCTCTCGAGCAGTACTTC. The encoded protein is CASSRGQGALEQYF. V is TRBV10-2 and J is TRBJ2-7; 8 nucleotides line up with TRBD1. The V gene end was trimmed by 6 bases and the J gene end by 6 bases; junction bases not matched to a gene: 10. Germline values: CDR1 WSHSY, CDR2 SAAADI. The CDR3 totals 14 residues.

The table lists this clonotype with a few counts. V is TRBV12-3 or TRBV12-4 and J is TRBJ1-1; D ambiguous. This CDR3 has 12 amino acids. V was trimmed by 2 bases and J by 6 bases, leaving 7 bases between them. The CDR3 DNA reads as TGTGCCAGCAGTTTAAGAGGGTCTGAAGCTTTCTTT. Its protein is CASSLRGSEAFF.

As for this clonotype: At one of its ends the junction is not consistent with the germline gene, which may arise from a read error. The chain is built from TRBV20-1 and TRBJ2-1; 9 bases are a match to TRBD2. Germline CDR1 is DFQATT and CDR2 is SNEGSKA (reference sequence). This CDR3 is built from 15 residues. The CDR3 loop reads CSARVAGGHAYDQFF. DNA for the CDR3: TGCAGTGCTAGAGTTGCGGGGGGGCACGCTTATGATCAGTTCTTC.

Remarks on this clonotype: A read error is possible here, since a much larger clone lies one base away. The chain couples TRBV12-3 or TRBV12-4 to TRBJ1-5; 10 positions agree with TRBD1. CDR3 length: 16 amino acids. The CDR3, as DNA: TGTGCCAACAGTTCCTCGACAGGGGGCAGCAATCAGCCCCAGCATTTT. Its translation is CANSSSTGGSNQPQHF.

The rearrangement uses TRBV20-1 and TRBJ2-7; perhaps TRBD1 as D (6 bases). CDR3 length: 14 amino acids. V was clipped by 1 base and J by 6 bases, with 16 bases between them. The germline V gene has CDR1 DFQATT and CDR2 SNEGSKA (reference sequence). The CDR3, as DNA: TGCAGTGCTAGAGGGCAGGCAGGGGCCGCCGAGCAGTACTTC. As protein: CSARGQAGAAEQYF.

This clonotype has more than one count but fewer than ten. This chain links TRBV10-3 with TRBJ2-1; 11 bases align to TRBD2. CDR1 is ENHRY, CDR2 SYGVKD, per germline. CDR3 length equals 14 residues. The V and J ends lost 10 bases and 4 bases, in that order; junction bases with no gene match: 6. The CDR3: CASSGRDPYNEQFF. CDR3 nucleotide sequence: TGTGCCAGTAGCGGGAGGGATCCTTACAATGAGCAGTTCTTC.

This clonotype was recorded a few times. The chain is built from TRBV6-1 and TRBJ2-5, with TRBD2 identical over 11 bases. This CDR3 contains 14 residues. Germline V gene sequence: CDR1 MNHNS, CDR2 SASEGT. Trimming at V came to 7 bases and at J to 5 bases, leaving 6 bases not matched to a gene. CDR3 sequence: CASNSGGAEETQYF. In DNA form, the CDR3 reads TGTGCCAGCAATAGCGGGGGGGCCGAGGAGACCCAGTACTTC.